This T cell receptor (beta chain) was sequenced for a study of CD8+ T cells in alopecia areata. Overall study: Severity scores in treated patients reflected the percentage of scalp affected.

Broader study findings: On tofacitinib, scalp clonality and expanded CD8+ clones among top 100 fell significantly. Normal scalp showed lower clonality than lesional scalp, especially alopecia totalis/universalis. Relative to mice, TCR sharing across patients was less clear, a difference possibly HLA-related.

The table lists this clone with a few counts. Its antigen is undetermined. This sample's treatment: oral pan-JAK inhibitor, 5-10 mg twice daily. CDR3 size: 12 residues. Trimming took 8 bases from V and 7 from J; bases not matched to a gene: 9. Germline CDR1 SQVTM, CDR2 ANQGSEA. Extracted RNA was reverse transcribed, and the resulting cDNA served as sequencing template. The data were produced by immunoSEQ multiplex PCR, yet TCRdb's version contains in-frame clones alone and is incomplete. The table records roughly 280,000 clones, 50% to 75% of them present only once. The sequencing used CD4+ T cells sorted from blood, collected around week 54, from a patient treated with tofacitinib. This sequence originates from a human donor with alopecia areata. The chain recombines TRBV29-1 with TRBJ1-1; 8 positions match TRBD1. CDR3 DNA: TGCAGCCTCCAAGGACAGGGTCGTGAAGCTTTCTTT. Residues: CSLQGQGREAFF.